Listed here are 27 T cell receptor beta chains from one sample, sequenced in a study of cytotoxic CD8 clonotypes in ibrutinib-treated CLL. Method: immunoSEQ multiplex PCR; TCRdb's copy keeps in-frame clones and lacks some. The table records roughly 97,000 clones, 60% to 80% of them present only once. This specimen consisted of PBMCs, obtained after 12 months of ibrutinib treatment. All receptors derive from a human donor with chronic lymphocytic leukemia.

V and J are TRBV28 and TRBJ2-7; D not resolved. V was shortened by 6 bases and J by 0 bases, with 18 bases between the two germline ends. Germline CDR1 reads MDHEN; CDR2 reads SYDVKM. CDR3 length equals 16 residues. CDR3 nucleotide sequence: TGTGCCAGCAGATTGGATGGAGCTTCGAGCTCCTACGAGCAGTACTTC. Amino acids: CASRLDGASSSYEQYF.

This clone was picked up one time. The V and J genes are TRBV6-6 and TRBJ1-1, with D unclear. CDR1 and CDR2 from the germline V gene are MNHNY and SVGAGI (reference sequence). The CDR3 contains 13 residues. V gave up 6 bases and J gave up 0 bases, with 8 bases separating them. CDR3 amino acids: CASRKTMNTEAFF. As DNA, the CDR3 is TGTGCCAGCAGGAAAACCATGAACACTGAAGCTTTCTTT.

This chain connects TRBV12-5 to TRBJ1-4; D is possibly TRBD1 (5 bases). The CDR3 loop spans 15 amino acids. Germline V CDR1 and CDR2: LGHNT, FRNRAP. Trimming stripped 6 bases from V and 2 bases from J, with 13 bases between. The CDR3 bases are TGTGCTAGTGGCGAACAGAAGGGGACTAATGAAAAACTGTTTTTT. This sequence encodes CASGEQKGTNEKLFF.

This clone appeared once. This chain joins TRBV6-5 and TRBJ1-6; 10 nucleotides agree with TRBD1. This CDR3 has 16 residues. After removal of 1 base from V and 6 bases from J, the junction contained 3 bases not matched to a gene. Germline-derived CDR1 and CDR2 are MNHEY and SVGAGI. In DNA form, the CDR3 reads TGTGCCAGCAGTTACTACGACAGGGGGCTTAATTCACCCCTCCACTTT. Residues: CASSYYDRGLNSPLHF.

The J gene is TRBJ1-4, the V gene TRBV6-6; 7 bases fit TRBD1. This CDR3 is 14 amino acids long. Germline V gene data show CDR1 as MNHNY and CDR2 as SVGAGI (reference sequence). Trimming at V came to 2 bases and at J to 7 bases, leaving 4 bases not matched to a gene. CDR3 coding DNA: TGTGCCAGCAGTTACCTCTCAGGGGGTGAAAAACTGTTTTTT. Protein product: CASSYLSGGEKLFF.

This clone was seen more than once but under ten times. The V call is TRBV18, the J call TRBJ2-1; 10 positions agree with TRBD1. The V and J ends lost 4 bases and 12 bases, in that order; junction bases with no gene match: 9. The CDR3 is 14 residues long. The germline CDR1 and CDR2 sequences are KGHSH and LQKENI. The CDR3 DNA follows: TGTGCCAGCTCACGTTCCGGGACAGGGGACGCGCAGTTCTTC. Its translation is CASSRSGTGDAQFF. Full variable domain (rest looked up from reference TRBV18 and TRBJ2-1): NAGVMQNPRHLVRRRGQEARLRCSPMKGHSHVYWYRQLPEEGLKFMVYLQKENIIDESGMPKERFSAEFPKEGPSILRIQQVVRGDSAAYFCASSRSGTGDAQFFGPGTRLTVL.

This clone came up a few times. The J gene is TRBJ1-1, the V gene TRBV30, with D possibly being TRBD1 (6 bases). The CDR3 sequence is 12 residues long. V was trimmed by 8 bases and J by 4 bases, leaving 14 bases between them. CDR1 GTSNPN and CDR2 SVGIG come from the germline V gene (reference sequence). DNA for the CDR3: TGTGCCCAGGATAGAGGGGGCACTGAAGCTTTCTTT. This sequence encodes CAQDRGGTEAFF.

This clone was detected a few times. In DNA, the CDR3 is TGCGCCAGCAGCCAGGGACAGACCTATAATTCACCCCTCCACTTT. It specifies CASSQGQTYNSPLHF. The rearrangement links TRBV4-1 to TRBJ1-6; 7 bases match TRBD1. The V gene end was trimmed by 3 bases and the J gene end by 2 bases; junction bases not matched to a gene: 1. Germline V gene data show CDR1 as MGHRA and CDR2 as YSYEKL. The CDR3 loop spans 15 amino acids.

This chain joins TRBV12-5 and TRBJ1-1; no clear D. Germline CDR1 reads LGHNT; CDR2 reads FRNRAP. The CDR3 is 15 residues long. Trimming cost V 1 base and J 2 bases, with 11 bases left between them. The CDR3 nucleotides are TGTGCTAGTGGTTTGGAAGGGATAGTAAACACTGAAGCTTTCTTT. It encodes CASGLEGIVNTEAFF.

This chain uses TRBV10-1 with TRBJ2-1, with 7 bases identical to TRBD2. J gave up 0 bases and V 4 bases, and 6 bases lay outside the gene matches. The CDR3 extends over 16 amino acids. Looked up from germline, CDR1 is WNHNN and CDR2 is SYGVQD (reference sequence). The CDR3 DNA is TGCGCCAGCAGTGGGCTAGCGGTAAGCTCCTACAATGAGCAGTTCTTC. As protein: CASSGLAVSSYNEQFF.

The chain combines TRBV4-3 with TRBJ2-2; TRBD2 aligns across 8 bases. CDR1 LGHNA and CDR2 YSLEER come from the germline V gene. The CDR3 runs 17 residues. V lost 0 bases and J lost 7; bases outside the gene matches: 10. The CDR3 DNA follows: TGCGCCAGCAGCCAAGATCCAGCGGGGGACCAGGGCGGGGAGCTGTTTTTT. Amino acids: CASSQDPAGDQGGELFF.

CDR3 sequence (DNA): TGTGCCAGCAGCCGGGACAGGGGCCACGAGCAGTACTTC. Translating gives CASSRDRGHEQYF. The chain links TRBV14 to TRBJ2-7; 10 nucleotides line up with TRBD1. Germline CDR1 is SGHDN and CDR2 is FVKESK. This CDR3 region has 13 residues. With 4 bases clipped from V and 5 bases from J, the junction kept 2 bases outside the gene matches.

J is TRBJ2-7 and V is TRBV6-6; D might be TRBD1 (6 bases). The CDR3 length is 16 residues. Germline values: CDR1 MNHNY, CDR2 SVGAGI (reference sequence). Trimming left V 7 bases short and J 3 bases short, with 22 bases between. The CDR3 loop is CASTAPGTRKIYEQYF. The CDR3 DNA is TGTGCCAGCACCGCCCCGGGGACAAGAAAGATCTACGAGCAGTACTTC.

V and J are TRBV10-1 and TRBJ2-5; D unresolved. Trimming removed 6 bases at V and 7 bases at J, with 12 bases between. Germline lookup yields CDR1 WNHNN and CDR2 SYGVQD (reference sequence). There are 12 residues in the CDR3. The chain's CDR3 is CASSNISGTQYF. CDR3 sequence (DNA): TGCGCCAGCAGCAATATTTCGGGGACCCAGTACTTC.

CDR3 sequence reads: CASSLATSSTDTQYF. The CDR3 region has the DNA TGTGCCAGCAGCTTAGCGACTTCTAGCACAGATACGCAGTATTTT. V and J are TRBV7-2 and TRBJ2-3; D unclear. CDR3 length: 15 amino acids. CDR1 is SGHTA and CDR2 is FQGNSA in the germline V gene. V was clipped by 0 bases and J by 0 bases, with 7 bases between them.

The chain uses TRBV30 and TRBJ1-4; D unresolved. Per the germline V gene, CDR1 is GTSNPN and CDR2 is SVGIG (reference sequence). The CDR3 totals 15 residues. The V and J ends lost 3 bases and 2 bases respectively, with 13 bases between them. CDR3 coding DNA: TGTGCCTGGAGAGGATCGACGGTTACTAATGAAAAACTGTTTTTT. Translation: CAWRGSTVTNEKLFF. The variable domain in full, completed from reference TRBV30 and TRBJ1-4, reads SQTIHQWPATLVQPVGSPLSLECTVEGTSNPNLYWYRQAAGRGLQLLFYSVGIGQISSEVPQNLSASRPQDRQFILSSKKLLLSDSGFYLCAWRGSTVTNEKLFFGSGTQLSVL.

This clone has just a few counts. The chain's CDR3 is CASARGGDQDTQYF. Written as DNA, the CDR3 is TGCGCCTCCGCGCGGGGGGGTGACCAGGATACGCAGTATTTT. V usage is TRBV5-1 and J usage is TRBJ2-3; 9 bases fit TRBD2. CDR1 is SGHRS and CDR2 is YFSETQ in the germline V gene. J was trimmed by 6 bases and V by 10 bases; bases with no gene match: 12. The length of the CDR3 is 14 residues.

This clone was detected only a few times. The rearrangement links TRBV7-8 to TRBJ1-1, with D tentatively TRBD1 (5 bases). The germline V gene encodes CDR1 SGHVS and CDR2 FQNEAQ. This CDR3 is built from 14 residues. V shed 8 bases and J shed 0 bases, with 13 bases lying between them. CDR3 DNA: TGTGCCAGCGGTCCGACAGAGATGAACACTGAAGCTTTCTTT. Amino acid sequence: CASGPTEMNTEAFF.

The V call is TRBV27, the J call TRBJ1-6, with D possibly being TRBD1 (5 bases). The CDR3 contains 17 residues. V was pared by 8 bases and J by 7 bases, with 24 bases between. Germline CDR1 is MNHEY and CDR2 is SMNVEV (reference sequence). For the CDR3, the DNA is TGTGCCAGCGGCCCCCTTGGGACGCCTAACCGGAATTCACCCCTCCACTTT. Its protein is CASGPLGTPNRNSPLHF.

The chain is built from TRBV4-3 and TRBJ1-2, with D possibly matching TRBD1 (5 bases). V dropped 0 bases and J dropped 5 bases, with 16 bases sitting between them. The V gene's germline CDR1 is LGHNA and CDR2 YSLEER. The CDR3 has 16 amino acids. CDR3 sequence (DNA): TGCGCCAGCAGCCAAGATTGGGGCAGCGTTACTTATGGCTACACCTTC. Protein sequence: CASSQDWGSVTYGYTF.

This sequence joins TRBV6-1 and TRBJ2-7; D ambiguous. V was clipped by 0 bases and J by 3 bases, with 21 bases between them. Looked up from germline, CDR1 is MNHNS and CDR2 is SASEGT. The CDR3 loop spans 18 amino acids. CDR3 DNA: TGTGCCAGCAGTGAAGCATGGTTAAAAGGCGGAATCAGCTACGAGCAGTACTTC. This gives the protein CASSEAWLKGGISYEQYF.

The rearrangement links TRBV7-3 to TRBJ2-2; 7 bases map to TRBD1. The CDR3 loop spans 17 amino acids. In germline, CDR1 is SGHTA, CDR2 FQGTGA. V gave up 7 bases and J gave up 5 bases; unmatched junction bases: 16. The CDR3 sequence: CASIELGRQGWTGELFF. The CDR3, as DNA: TGTGCCAGCATCGAATTGGGGAGACAGGGTTGGACCGGGGAGCTGTTTTTT.

The chain has TRBV28 and TRBJ2-3; the D gene is possibly TRBD2 (5 bases). V shed 3 bases and J shed 2 bases, with 9 bases lying between them. This CDR3 spans 14 amino acids. Germline CDR1 is MDHEN and CDR2 is SYDVKM. The CDR3 spells CASSFLDFTDTQYF. CDR3 nucleotides: TGTGCCAGCAGTTTCCTGGACTTCACAGATACGCAGTATTTT.

The chain links TRBV7-3 to TRBJ2-6, with D perhaps TRBD1 or TRBD2 (5 bases each). The CDR3 is 18 amino acids. V lost 4 bases and J 0 bases, leaving 16 bases between the germline ends. Germline V lookup: CDR1 SGHTA, CDR2 FQGTGA. The CDR3 loop is CASSSRDPRSSGANVLTF. CDR3 nucleotide sequence: TGTGCCAGCAGCTCCCGGGACCCAAGATCCTCTGGGGCCAACGTCCTGACTTTC.

J is TRBJ2-5 and V is TRBV6-5; D is possibly TRBD2 (7 bases). Between the trimmed V and J ends, which lost 2 bases and 1 base, there was a span of 8 bases. Per germline, CDR1 MNHEY and CDR2 SVGAGI. The CDR3 contains 14 residues. The CDR3 sequence: CASSYRGGQETQYF. CDR3 DNA sequence: TGTGCCAGCAGTTACAGGGGGGGCCAAGAGACCCAGTACTTC.

The chain couples TRBV7-9 to TRBJ2-5, with 7 bases lining up with TRBD2. This CDR3 comprises 15 residues. The V segment lost 1 base and the J segment 4 bases; nucleotides outside the gene matches: 6. Germline assignment: CDR1 SEHNR and CDR2 FQNEAQ (reference sequence). The CDR3 loop is CASSLVRAGSETQYF. CDR3 nucleotides: TGTGCCAGCAGCTTAGTCCGAGCGGGGTCAGAGACCCAGTACTTC.

The CDR3 DNA reads TGCGCCAGCAGTGTCCCGGGGGGGGATACGCAGTATTTT. It is translated as CASSVPGGDTQYF. V usage is TRBV10-1 and J usage is TRBJ2-3; 8 bases agree with TRBD2. Trimming cost V 4 bases and J 6 bases; bases outside gene matches: 3. The germline V gene has CDR1 WNHNN and CDR2 SYGVQD (reference sequence). The CDR3 loop spans 13 amino acids.